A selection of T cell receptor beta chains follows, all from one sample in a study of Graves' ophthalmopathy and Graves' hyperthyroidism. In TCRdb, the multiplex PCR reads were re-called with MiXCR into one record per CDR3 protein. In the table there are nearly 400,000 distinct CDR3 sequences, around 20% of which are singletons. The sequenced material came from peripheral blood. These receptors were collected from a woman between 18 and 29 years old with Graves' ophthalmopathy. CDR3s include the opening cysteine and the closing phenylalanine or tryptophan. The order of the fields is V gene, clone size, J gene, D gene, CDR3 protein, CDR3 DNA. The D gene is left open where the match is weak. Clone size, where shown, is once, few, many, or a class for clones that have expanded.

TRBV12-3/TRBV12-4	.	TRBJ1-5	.	CATVRRGGFNQPQHF	TGTGCCACAGTCCGAAGGGGGGGTTTCAATCAGCCCCAGCATTTT
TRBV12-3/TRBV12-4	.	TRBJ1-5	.	CATSLDGSNQPQHF	TGTGCCACCTCCTTGGACGGTAGCAATCAGCCCCAGCATTTT
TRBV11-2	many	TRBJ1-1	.	CASTIDRNTEAFF	TGTGCCAGCACCATAGACAGGAACACTGAAGCTTTCTTT
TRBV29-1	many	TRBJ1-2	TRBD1	CSVEEVDRGYNGYTF	TGCAGCGTTGAAGAGGTGGACAGGGGATATAATGGCTACACCTTC
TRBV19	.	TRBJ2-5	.	CASSRQDQETQYF	TGTGCCAGTAGTCGACAAGACCAAGAGACCCAGTACTTC
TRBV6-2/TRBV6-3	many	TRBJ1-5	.	CASSYSTVTNQPQHF	TGTGCCAGCAGTTACTCGACTGTCACCAATCAGCCCCAGCATTTT
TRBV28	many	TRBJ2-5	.	CATTWGNLFGTQYF	TGTGCCACCACCTGGGGCAACTTATTTGGGACCCAGTACTTC
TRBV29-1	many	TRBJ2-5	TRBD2	CSVGAGTPGGTQYF	TGCAGCGTTGGGGCAGGGACTCCGGGAGGGACCCAGTACTTC
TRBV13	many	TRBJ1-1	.	CASSWRGLNTEAFF	TGTGCCAGCAGCTGGAGGGGGTTGAACACTGAAGCTTTCTTT
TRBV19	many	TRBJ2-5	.	CASSDHQETQYF	TGTGCCAGTTCCGACCATCAAGAGACCCAGTACTTC
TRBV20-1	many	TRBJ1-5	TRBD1	CSAAGGYQPQHF	TGCAGTGCGGCAGGGGGGTATCAGCCCCAGCATTTT
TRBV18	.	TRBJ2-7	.	CASSPGTAHYEQYF	TGTGCCAGCTCACCAGGGACGGCACACTACGAGCAGTACTTC
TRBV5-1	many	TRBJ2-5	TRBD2	CASSFTLHGTALAGPEETQYF	TGCGCCAGCAGCTTCACCTTACACGGGACAGCTCTAGCGGGACCAGAAGAGACCCAGTACTTC
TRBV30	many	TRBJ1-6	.	CAWSDPPSPLHF	TGTGCCTGGAGTGATCCCCCCTCCCCCCTCCACTTT
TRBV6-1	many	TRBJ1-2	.	CASSGLNLLYGYTF	TGTGCCAGCAGTGGTCTCAACCTTCTCTATGGCTACACCTTC
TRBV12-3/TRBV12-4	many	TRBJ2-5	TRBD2	CASSFRVAGETQYF	TGTGCCAGCAGTTTTCGGGTAGCGGGGGAGACCCAGTACTTC
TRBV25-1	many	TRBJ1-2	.	CASSDSGRERGYTF	TGTGCCAGCAGTGACTCGGGCAGGGAACGTGGCTACACCTTC
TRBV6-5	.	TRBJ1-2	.	CASSFTGLGYGYTF	TGTGCCAGCAGTTTCACAGGGTTGGGCTATGGCTACACCTTC
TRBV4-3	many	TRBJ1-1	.	CASSVSQNTEAFF	TGCGCCAGCAGCGTGAGCCAGAACACTGAAGCTTTCTTT
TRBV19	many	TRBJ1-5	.	CASARDWGSNQPQHF	TGTGCCAGCGCCAGGGATTGGGGTAGCAATCAGCCCCAGCATTTT
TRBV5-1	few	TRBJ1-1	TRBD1	CASSSHFGQGEDTEAFF	TGCGCCAGCAGCTCCCACTTCGGACAGGGAGAAGACACTGAAGCTTTCTTT
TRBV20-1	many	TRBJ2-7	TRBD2	CSARDGGREGIYEQYF	TGCAGTGCTAGAGACGGAGGCAGGGAGGGAATCTACGAGCAGTACTTC
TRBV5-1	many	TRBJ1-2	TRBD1	CASSPQPSTGDYGYTF	TGCGCCAGCAGCCCCCAACCATCGACAGGGGACTATGGCTACACCTTC
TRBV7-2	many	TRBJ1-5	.	CASSPEGLSGQPQHF	TGTGCCAGCAGCCCAGAGGGGCTTTCTGGTCAGCCCCAGCATTTT
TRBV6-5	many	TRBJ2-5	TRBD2	CASRRPGLAGGSKTQYF	TGTGCCAGCAGGCGCCCGGGACTAGCGGGAGGGTCAAAGACCCAGTACTTC
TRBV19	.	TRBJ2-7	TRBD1	CASSMATGASYEQYF	TGTGCCAGTAGTATGGCGACAGGGGCGAGCTACGAGCAGTACTTC
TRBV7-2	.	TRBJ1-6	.	CASSLNGYINSPLHF	TGTGCCAGCAGCCTCAACGGCTATATAAATTCACCCCTCCACTTT
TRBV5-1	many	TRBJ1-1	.	CASSLGVGGPEAFF	TGCGCCAGCAGCTTGGGGGTTGGGGGACCGGAAGCTTTCTTT
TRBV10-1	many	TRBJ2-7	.	CASSSGLGSYEQYF	TGCGCCAGCAGTTCAGGACTTGGTTCCTACGAGCAGTACTTC
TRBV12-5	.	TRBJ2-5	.	CASGLVPGKETQYF	TGTGCTAGTGGTTTGGTACCAGGGAAAGAGACCCAGTACTTC
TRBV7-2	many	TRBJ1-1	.	CASSHPNTEAFF	TGTGCCAGCAGCCATCCGAACACTGAAGCTTTCTTT
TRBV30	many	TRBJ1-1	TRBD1	CAWTDRGNTEAFF	TGTGCCTGGACGGACAGGGGGAACACTGAAGCTTTCTTT
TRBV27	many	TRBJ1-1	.	CASSLRGYGTEAFF	TGTGCCAGCAGTTTACGGGGGTATGGCACTGAAGCTTTCTTT
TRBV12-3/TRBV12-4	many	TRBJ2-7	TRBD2	CASSFSGRTHEQYF	TGTGCCAGCAGTTTTAGCGGGAGAACCCACGAGCAGTACTTC
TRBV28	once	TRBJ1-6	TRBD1	CASSSPDRGYNSPLHF	TGTGCCAGCAGTTCACCCGACAGGGGCTATAATTCACCCCTCCACTTT
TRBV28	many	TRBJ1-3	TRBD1	CASSLGDRAEDTIYF	TGTGCCAGCAGTTTAGGGGACAGGGCGGAGGACACCATATATTTT
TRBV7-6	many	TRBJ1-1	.	CASSLGAPTMDTEAFF	TGTGCCAGCAGCTTAGGTGCTCCAACGATGGACACTGAAGCTTTCTTT
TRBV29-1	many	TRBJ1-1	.	CSVAKADTGSDTEAFF	TGCAGCGTTGCGAAGGCGGACACCGGGTCAGACACTGAAGCTTTCTTT
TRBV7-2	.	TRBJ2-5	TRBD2	CASSEYRGGPETQYF	TGTGCCAGCAGTGAATACCGCGGGGGGCCGGAGACCCAGTACTTC
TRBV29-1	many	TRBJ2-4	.	CSVVEARGARGGQNIQYF	TGCAGCGTTGTCGAAGCTCGGGGGGCCAGAGGCGGCCAAAACATTCAGTACTTC
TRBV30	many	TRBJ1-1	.	CAWLGSGTEAFF	TGTGCCTGGTTAGGCAGTGGAACTGAAGCTTTCTTT
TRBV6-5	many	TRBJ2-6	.	CAGGRGDGANVLTF	TGTGCAGGAGGGAGGGGGGACGGGGCCAACGTCCTGACTTTC
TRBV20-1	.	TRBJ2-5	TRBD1	CSALVPDRVETQYF	TGCAGTGCTCTTGTGCCGGACAGGGTAGAGACCCAGTACTTC
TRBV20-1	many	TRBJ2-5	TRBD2	CSARGGGKETQYF	TGCAGTGCCCGGGGCGGGGGGAAGGAGACCCAGTACTTC
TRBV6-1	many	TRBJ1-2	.	CASSSPIDGDYGYTF	TGTGCCAGCAGCTCACCAATCGATGGGGACTATGGCTACACCTTC
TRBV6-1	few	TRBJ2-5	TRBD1	CASSASGQQETQYF	TGTGCCAGCAGTGCGTCGGGACAGCAAGAGACCCAGTACTTC
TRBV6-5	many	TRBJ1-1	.	CASSPPDTEAFF	TGTGCCAGCAGTCCGCCGGACACTGAAGCTTTCTTT
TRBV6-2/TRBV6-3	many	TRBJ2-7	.	CASSYSDGTPYEQYF	TGTGCCAGCAGTTACTCCGATGGGACACCTTACGAGCAGTACTTC
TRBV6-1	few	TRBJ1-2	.	CASSPTLGSYGYTF	TGTGCCAGCAGCCCAACGTTGGGGAGTTATGGCTACACCTTC
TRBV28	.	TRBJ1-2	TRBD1	CASRLANRGGYTF	TGTGCCAGCAGGCTTGCGAACAGGGGTGGCTACACCTTC
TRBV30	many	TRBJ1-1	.	CAWSGGRDLNTEAFF	TGTGCCTGGAGTGGTGGCAGGGACCTTAACACTGAAGCTTTCTTT
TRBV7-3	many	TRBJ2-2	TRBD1	CASSPTGQGFITGELFF	TGTGCCAGCAGCCCTACGGGACAGGGATTTATCACCGGGGAGCTGTTTTTT
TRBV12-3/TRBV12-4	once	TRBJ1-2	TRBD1	CASRPSGTGDGYTF	TGTGCCAGCAGGCCCTCCGGGACAGGGGATGGCTACACCTTC
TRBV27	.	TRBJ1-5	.	CASSLEGQNNQPQHF	TGTGCCAGCAGTTTAGAAGGGCAGAACAATCAGCCCCAGCATTTT
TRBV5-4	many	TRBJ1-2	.	CASSLEPGGMNGYTF	TGTGCCAGCAGCTTGGAGCCGGGAGGGATGAATGGCTACACCTTC
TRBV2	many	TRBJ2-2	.	CASSSPVQGIGDTGELFF	TGTGCCAGCAGCTCCCCCGTCCAGGGAATTGGCGACACCGGGGAGCTGTTTTTT
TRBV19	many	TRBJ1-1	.	CASSIGGAPNTEAFF	TGTGCCAGTAGTATAGGGGGGGCCCCGAACACTGAAGCTTTCTTT
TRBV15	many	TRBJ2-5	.	CATSRARDQGQETQYF	TGTGCCACCAGCAGAGCGAGAGACCAGGGGCAAGAGACCCAGTACTTC